This T cell receptor beta chain was recorded in a study of regulatory and conventional T cells in RAG deficiency. Study-level results: Shannon entropy fell and Simpson indices rose in RAG-deficient patients. Shorter CDR3s in all patient subsets; >80% Treg-Tconv overlap in Omenn.

Note on this clone: Its antigen is still unknown.

Germline values: CDR1 SGHTA, CDR2 FQGTGA. This CDR3 region has 15 residues. J gave up 5 bases and V 2 bases, and 4 bases lay outside the gene matches. The protocol was immunoSEQ multiplex PCR, while the TCRdb copy is restricted to in-frame clones and leaves out a portion. The sample lists 30,000 to 35,000 clones; more than 80% were seen once. This sample also belongs to another study, concerning regulatory T cells. That work adds: Amplification used 52 TRBV primers and 13 TRBJ primers. Skewed V and J usage and few unique V-J pairs marked patient repertoires, most in Tregs.

The rearrangement links TRBV7-3 to TRBJ2-1, with 9 nucleotides matching TRBD2. This clonotype was obtained from a human donor in good health. Input material: CD8+ T cells sorted from blood. CDR3 coding DNA: TGTGCCAGCAGCTTACGCGGGAGGGGTGACAATGAGCAGTTCTTC. It specifies CASSLRGRGDNEQFF.